This entry lists 28 T cell receptor beta chains sequenced from one sample in a study of human T cells and chemical hapten exposure. Documented time point: patch test 1, 2 weeks after DPC sensitization. As for treatment: therapeutic diphenylcyclopropenone sensitization with weekly scalp DPC. TCRdb independently ran MiXCR on the RACE reads; one entry per CDR3 protein. This repertoire shows about 340,000 distinct CDR3 sequences, under 8% found once; its top ten account for more than 7%. The source material was whole blood, sampled in connection with sensitization to the hapten diphenylcyclopropenone (DPC). Every receptor here comes from a woman younger than 30 with alopecia areata. Some clones in this sample may be carry-over from other donors' samples.

This clonotype was seen a few times. CDR3 residues: CSAQGQGNQPQHF. CDR3 nucleotides: TGCAGTGCTCAGGGACAGGGGAATCAGCCCCAGCATTTT. The chain uses TRBV20-1 and TRBJ1-5; 10 nucleotides line up with TRBD1. V trimming: 5 bases; J trimming: 4 bases; junction bases outside the gene matches: 2. CDR3 size: 13 residues. The germline V gene encodes CDR1 DFQATT and CDR2 SNEGSKA (reference sequence).

J is TRBJ2-2 and V is TRBV20-1; no definite D call. Trimming stripped 3 bases from V and 4 bases from J, with 9 bases between. CDR1 is DFQATT and CDR2 is SNEGSKA in the germline V gene (reference sequence). This CDR3 spans 13 amino acids. The CDR3 spells CSASARLTGELFF. The CDR3 nucleotides read TGCAGTGCTAGCGCGCGCCTCACCGGGGAGCTGTTTTTT.

This clonotype occurred many times. V usage is TRBV28 and J usage is TRBJ2-7, with D uncertain. The ends were cut back, 3 bases at V and 3 bases at J, with 30 bases in the middle. The CDR3 is 20 residues long. Germline V lookup: CDR1 MDHEN, CDR2 SYDVKM. This chain's CDR3 is CASSFWSLLRRDSYYYEQYF. As DNA, the CDR3 is TGTGCCAGCAGTTTCTGGAGTCTCCTTCGCAGAGACTCATACTACTACGAGCAGTACTTC.

The chain has TRBV25-1 and TRBJ1-1, with D perhaps TRBD1 (5 bases). Germline CDR1 reads MGHDK; CDR2 reads SYGVNS. Between the trimmed V and J ends, which lost 4 bases and 5 bases, there was a span of 11 bases. CDR3 length: 13 residues. The CDR3 region is CASSGRGRTEAFF. The CDR3 DNA is TGTGCCAGCAGTGGAAGGGGTAGAACTGAAGCTTTCTTT.

V is TRBV2 and J is TRBJ2-7, with D possibly matching TRBD1 (6 bases). Germline values: CDR1 SNHLY, CDR2 FYNNEI. V was clipped by 0 bases and J by 3 bases, with 12 bases between them. This CDR3 is built from 15 residues. This CDR3 is CASSEARTAGYEQYF. Written as DNA, the CDR3 is TGTGCCAGCAGTGAAGCGCGGACAGCTGGCTACGAGCAGTACTTC.

This clonotype has a count of ten or more. The chain carries TRBV3-1 and TRBJ2-7; D ambiguous. This CDR3 is built from 13 residues. Germline V lookup: CDR1 LGHDT, CDR2 YNNKEL (reference sequence). The V end lost 4 bases, the J end lost 3 bases, and 10 bases lay between the germline ends. This chain's CDR3 is CASSLHDDYEQYF. The CDR3 region has the DNA TGTGCCAGCAGCCTTCACGACGACTACGAGCAGTACTTC.

This clonotype was detected many times. This chain uses TRBV4-3 with TRBJ2-3, with TRBD2 identical over 8 bases. The CDR3 is made up of 16 amino acids. The V and J ends lost 4 bases and 4 bases, in that order; junction bases with no gene match: 10. Looked up from germline, CDR1 is LGHNA and CDR2 is YSLEER. DNA for the CDR3: TGCGCCAGCAGCCCTACCCCGGGGGGGCTCTCAGATACGCAGTATTTT. Amino acids: CASSPTPGGLSDTQYF.

On this clonotype itself: Given a much more abundant clone one base away, this may be a read error. The V gene is TRBV25-1, the J gene TRBJ1-5; a possible D gene is TRBD1 (6 bases). V shed 7 bases and J shed 5 bases, with 18 bases lying between them. The CDR3 is made up of 15 amino acids. Germline V gene sequence: CDR1 MGHDK, CDR2 SYGVNS. DNA of the CDR3: TGTGCCAGCATTGAGGGGGGAGAAGGGGATCAGCCCCAGCATTTT. This codes for CASIEGGEGDQPQHF.

This clonotype appeared many times. The chain has TRBV6-6 and TRBJ1-1, with 7 bases lining up with TRBD1. Trimming took 6 bases from V and 6 from J; bases not matched to a gene: 10. Germline loops: CDR1 MNHNY, CDR2 SVGAGI (reference sequence). The CDR3 totals 14 residues. CDR3 protein: CASRDSDREAEAFF. CDR3 sequence (DNA): TGTGCCAGCAGAGACTCAGACAGGGAGGCTGAAGCTTTCTTT.

This clonotype was detected many times. The chain uses TRBV3-1 and TRBJ2-3; D remains unclear. Germline CDR1 is LGHDT and CDR2 is YNNKEL (reference sequence). V lost 0 bases and J 0 bases, leaving 13 bases between the germline ends. The CDR3 extends over 17 amino acids. CDR3 sequence reads: CASSQDPFPRSTDTQYF. The CDR3 DNA follows: TGTGCCAGCAGCCAAGACCCTTTCCCTCGCAGCACAGATACGCAGTATTTT.

V usage is TRBV20-1 and J usage is TRBJ1-1; D is undetermined. Trimming pared 3 bases from V and 0 bases from J, leaving 5 bases between. The CDR3 is 12 amino acids. The germline CDR1 and CDR2 sequences are DFQATT and SNEGSKA (reference sequence). The CDR3 here is CSARSLNTEAFF. The CDR3, as DNA: TGCAGTGCTAGGTCATTGAACACTGAAGCTTTCTTT.

The chain combines TRBV5-4 with TRBJ1-5; 10 bases match TRBD1. The ends lost 4 bases at V and 2 bases at J; junction bases unmatched: 9. This CDR3 region has 17 residues. Germline CDR1 SGHNT, CDR2 YYREEE (reference sequence). CDR3 coding DNA: TGTGCCAGCAGCCTTGACGGGACAGGGGCGGGCAATCAGCCCCAGCATTTT. This translates into CASSLDGTGAGNQPQHF.

This clonotype was counted only a few times. The chain uses TRBV13 and TRBJ2-7; 8 bases fit TRBD2. Trimming at V came to 1 base and at J to 3 bases, leaving 8 bases not matched to a gene. The CDR3 has 16 amino acids. Germline CDR1 and CDR2: PRHDT and FYEKMQ (reference sequence). As DNA, the CDR3 is TGTGCCAGCAGCTTAGCCTTGATAGCGGGGATCTACGAGCAGTACTTC. Translated: CASSLALIAGIYEQYF.

The chain couples TRBV12-3 or TRBV12-4 to TRBJ1-2, with 9 nucleotides matching TRBD1. V trimming: 1 base; J trimming: 5 bases; junction bases outside the gene matches: 11. CDR3 size: 17 residues. This CDR3 is CASSLVGAPGQGYGYTF. CDR3 DNA sequence: TGTGCCAGCAGTTTAGTTGGGGCTCCGGGACAGGGTTATGGCTACACCTTC.

The chain is built from TRBV5-1 and TRBJ2-5; D is undetermined. This CDR3 region has 14 residues. Trimming cost V 5 bases and J 0 bases, with 11 bases left between them. Germline V gene sequence: CDR1 SGHRS, CDR2 YFSETQ. CDR3 bases: TGCGCCAGCAGTGGTCGGGCGGACCAAGAGACCCAGTACTTC. It encodes CASSGRADQETQYF.

This chain links TRBV2 with TRBJ1-4; maybe TRBD1 (6 bases). The germline V and J ends were trimmed by 5 bases and 5 bases, with 12 bases remaining between them. CDR3 size: 14 residues. Germline V gene data show CDR1 as SNHLY and CDR2 as FYNNEI. CDR3 region: CASSKDSPNEKLFF. The CDR3 bases are TGTGCCAGCAGTAAGGACAGCCCCAATGAAAAACTGTTTTTT.

This chain joins TRBV6-2 or TRBV6-3 and TRBJ1-5, with a tentative D call TRBD1 (6 bases). This CDR3 has 15 residues. Germline V lookup: CDR1 MNHEY, CDR2 SVGEGT. The germline V and J ends were trimmed by 6 bases and 6 bases, with 18 bases remaining between them. The CDR3 sequence is CASSSPPDRGQPQHF. DNA for the CDR3: TGTGCCAGCAGCAGCCCACCGGACAGAGGTCAGCCCCAGCATTTT.

The chain recombines TRBV20-1 with TRBJ1-5, with a weak D call TRBD1 (6 bases). This CDR3 is built from 16 residues. Deletions cut 3 bases from V and 4 bases from J, with 19 bases between. Germline assignment: CDR1 DFQATT and CDR2 SNEGSKA (reference sequence). CDR3 protein: CSASVGAPTSNQPQHF. In DNA form, the CDR3 reads TGCAGTGCTAGTGTGGGGGCCCCTACTTCTAATCAGCCCCAGCATTTT.

This clonotype showed up just a few times. The J gene is TRBJ1-1, the V gene TRBV12-3 or TRBV12-4, with unresolved D. Between the trimmed V and J ends, which lost 8 bases and 7 bases, there was a span of 26 bases. This CDR3 has 16 amino acids. CDR3 protein: CASHQQQAGSPDEAFF. The DNA for the CDR3 is TGTGCCAGCCATCAGCAGCAAGCGGGATCCCCGGATGAAGCTTTCTTT.

The sample holds many counts of this clonotype. V and J are TRBV7-9 and TRBJ1-1; the D is unclear. CDR3 length equals 14 residues. V lost 6 bases, J lost 3 bases, and 14 bases lay in between. Germline V CDR1 and CDR2: SEHNR, FQNEAQ (reference sequence). The CDR3: CASSPAGSHTEAFF. The CDR3 DNA reads as TGTGCCAGCAGTCCCGCGGGGTCCCACACTGAAGCTTTCTTT.

The V call is TRBV28, the J call TRBJ2-7; no reliable D call. This CDR3 has 12 amino acids. V was trimmed by 9 bases and J by 5 bases, leaving 14 bases between them. Per the germline V gene, CDR1 is MDHEN and CDR2 is SYDVKM. In DNA form, the CDR3 reads TGTGCCAGTGAAGGGAATACGGACGAGCAGTACTTC. It encodes CASEGNTDEQYF.

In its sample, this clonotype was seen many times. This chain links TRBV10-3 with TRBJ2-7, with 8 positions matching TRBD2. Germline V gives CDR1 ENHRY, CDR2 SYGVKD. The CDR3 runs to 15 residues. Trimming took 8 bases from V and 5 from J; bases not matched to a gene: 14. Here the CDR3 DNA reads TGTGCCATCGGCCCCCCGGCGGGGGGCGTCGACGAGCAGTACTTC. Translation gives CAIGPPAGGVDEQYF.

CDR3 protein: CASSTGTGGDTQYF. The CDR3 DNA reads TGTGCCAGCTCAACCGGGACAGGGGGTGATACGCAGTATTTT. This rearrangement joins TRBV18 to TRBJ2-3; 11 bases agree with TRBD1. Looked up from germline, CDR1 is KGHSH and CDR2 is LQKENI. The CDR3 totals 14 residues. V shed 5 bases, J shed 6 bases, and the junction held 4 bases outside the gene matches.

This clonotype has just a few counts. The chain recombines TRBV28 with TRBJ1-3; no firm D call. Germline-derived CDR1 and CDR2 are MDHEN and SYDVKM. This CDR3 contains 14 residues. The germline V and J ends were trimmed by 6 bases and 0 bases, with 9 bases remaining between them. The CDR3 protein is CASRATASGNTIYF. DNA of the CDR3: TGTGCCAGCAGGGCGACGGCCTCTGGAAACACCATATATTTT.

V usage is TRBV24-1 and J usage is TRBJ1-1; maybe TRBD1 (6 bases). This CDR3 has 14 residues. Germline lookup yields CDR1 KGHDR and CDR2 SFDVKD. V was pared by 7 bases and J by 3 bases, with 14 bases between. The CDR3 here is CATRGTGSDTEAFF. Written as DNA, the CDR3 is TGTGCCACCAGGGGAACAGGGAGTGACACTGAAGCTTTCTTT.

The chain employs TRBV4-1 and TRBJ1-1; D is possibly TRBD1 (5 bases). Trimming removed 3 bases at V and 5 bases at J, with 10 bases between. CDR1 MGHRA and CDR2 YSYEKL come from the germline V gene. This CDR3 has 13 residues. The CDR3 sequence is CASSQSRETEAFF. The CDR3 DNA reads as TGCGCCAGCAGCCAGTCCAGGGAAACTGAAGCTTTCTTT.

This clonotype was seen at least ten times. The chain has TRBV29-1 and TRBJ2-1, with 10 bases lining up with TRBD2. The V and J ends lost 3 bases and 5 bases, in that order; junction bases with no gene match: 4. Germline CDR1 SQVTM, CDR2 ANQGSEA. The CDR3 spans 14 residues. The CDR3 region has the DNA TGCAGCGTTGACCCAGCGGGGGGGAACAATGAGCAGTTCTTC. Translating it yields CSVDPAGGNNEQFF.

This clonotype was recorded many times. The chain uses TRBV29-1 and TRBJ2-7; D ambiguous. Trimming pared 3 bases from V and 5 bases from J, leaving 11 bases between. In germline, CDR1 is SQVTM, CDR2 ANQGSEA. The CDR3 loop spans 12 amino acids. The CDR3 nucleotides read TGCAGCGTTGATATTACAGCCCACGAGCAGTACTTC. Its protein is CSVDITAHEQYF.